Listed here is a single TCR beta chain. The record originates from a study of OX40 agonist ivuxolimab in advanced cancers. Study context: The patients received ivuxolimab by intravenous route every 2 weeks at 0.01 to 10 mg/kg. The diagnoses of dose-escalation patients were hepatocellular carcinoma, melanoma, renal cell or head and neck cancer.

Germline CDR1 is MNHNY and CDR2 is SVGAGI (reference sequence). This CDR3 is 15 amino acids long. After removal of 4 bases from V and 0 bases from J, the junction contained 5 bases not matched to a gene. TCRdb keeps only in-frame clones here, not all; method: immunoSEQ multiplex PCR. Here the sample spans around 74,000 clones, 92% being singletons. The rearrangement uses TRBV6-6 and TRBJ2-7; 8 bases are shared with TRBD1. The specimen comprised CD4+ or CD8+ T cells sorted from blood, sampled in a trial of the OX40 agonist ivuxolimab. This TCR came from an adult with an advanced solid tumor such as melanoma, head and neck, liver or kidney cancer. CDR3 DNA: TGTGCCAGCAGTTTCCCGACAGGGGACTCCTACGAGCAGTACTTC. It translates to CASSFPTGDSYEQYF.